A single sample is the source of the 9 T cell receptor beta chains below, sequenced in a study of human T cells and chemical hapten exposure. Each CDR3 protein is one row after TCRdb ran MiXCR on the RACE reads. Counted here are approximately 34,000 distinct CDR3 sequences, approximately 6.3% occurring once; the ten biggest clones make up roughly 9%. The sample's time point: patch test 1, 2 weeks after DPC sensitization. The treatment is: therapeutic diphenylcyclopropenone sensitization with weekly scalp DPC. Someone pulled total RNA out of unfractionated whole blood. The specimen was whole blood, collected in connection with sensitization to the hapten diphenylcyclopropenone (DPC). These receptor sequences come from a woman under 40 with alopecia areata. Some clones in this sample may be carry-over from other donors' samples.

This chain joins TRBV7-9 and TRBJ1-6; tentatively, D is TRBD1 (6 bases). Trimming shortened V by 0 bases and J by 6 bases, and 6 bases separated the two germline ends. The CDR3 sequence is 14 residues long. Germline V gives CDR1 SEHNR, CDR2 FQNEAQ (reference sequence). The CDR3 DNA reads TGTGCCAGCAGCTTAGCAGGGGGTAATTCACCCCTCCACTTT. This translates into CASSLAGGNSPLHF. The complete variable domain, with remaining parts taken from reference TRBV7-9 and TRBJ1-6, reads DTGVSQNPRHKITKRGQNVTFRCDPISEHNRLYWYRQTLGQGPEFLTYFQNEAQLEKSRLLSDRFSAERPKGSFSTLEIQRTEQGDSAMYLCASSLAGGNSPLHFGNGTRLTVT.

This clonotype was detected ten times or more. V usage is TRBV29-1 and J usage is TRBJ2-7, with TRBD1 matching 8 bases. With V trimmed by 0 bases and J by 0 bases, 4 bases remained unmatched. CDR3 length: 15 amino acids. The germline gives CDR1 SQVTM, CDR2 ANQGSEA. CDR3 DNA: TGCAGCGTTGAAGACAGGACAGGGACCTCCTACGAGCAGTACTTC. Amino acids: CSVEDRTGTSYEQYF.

This clonotype was recorded many times. This chain connects TRBV28 to TRBJ1-5, with 7 positions matching TRBD1. J lost 5 bases, V lost 5 bases, and 0 bases had no gene match. Germline values: CDR1 MDHEN, CDR2 SYDVKM. There are 12 residues in the CDR3. Here the CDR3 reads CASSDRDQPQHF. The CDR3 DNA sequence: TGTGCCAGCAGTGACAGGGATCAGCCCCAGCATTTT.

This clonotype was counted ten times or more. V is TRBV7-2 and J is TRBJ2-3; no firm D call. The CDR3 consists of 13 residues. V was trimmed by 3 bases and J by 2 bases, leaving 6 bases between them. Germline CDR1 and CDR2: SGHTA and FQGNSA. The CDR3 reads CASSLLITDTQYF. The CDR3 DNA is TGTGCCAGCAGCTTGCTTATCACAGATACGCAGTATTTT. The variable domain in full, completed from reference TRBV7-2 and TRBJ2-3, reads GAGVSQSPSNKVTEKGKDVELRCDPISGHTALYWYRQSLGQGLEFLIYFQGNSAPDKSGLPSDRFSAERTGGSVSTLTIQRTQQEDSAVYLCASSLLITDTQYFGPGTRLTVL.

The rearrangement uses TRBV19 and TRBJ2-1, with no clear D. The ends were cut back, 6 bases at V and 3 bases at J, with 15 bases in the middle. Germline CDR1 LNHDA, CDR2 SQIVND (reference sequence). The CDR3 extends over 15 amino acids. CDR3: CASSISPNLYNEQFF. The DNA of the CDR3 is TGTGCCAGTAGCATTAGTCCAAACCTCTACAATGAGCAGTTCTTC.

This clonotype turned up a few times. The rearrangement links TRBV27 to TRBJ1-5; D possibly corresponds to TRBD1 (6 bases). V shed 6 bases and J shed 6 bases, with 15 bases lying between them. Germline CDR1 reads MNHEY; CDR2 reads SMNVEV (reference sequence). This CDR3 comprises 14 residues. The CDR3 reads CASRPGQSGQPQHF. CDR3 in DNA: TGTGCCAGCAGACCAGGACAGTCGGGTCAGCCCCAGCATTTT.

This clonotype was detected many times. This chain uses TRBV12-3 or TRBV12-4 with TRBJ1-6, with D tentatively TRBD1 (6 bases). Trimming cost V 2 bases and J 7 bases, with 12 bases left between them. The CDR3 is 15 residues long. CDR3 protein: CASSLSWDKNSPLHF. The CDR3 coding sequence is TGTGCCAGCAGTTTAAGTTGGGACAAGAATTCACCCCTCCACTTT.

There are a few counts of this clonotype. The V and J genes are TRBV3-1 and TRBJ2-3; D is undetermined. The germline V and J ends were trimmed by 0 bases and 7 bases, with 5 bases remaining between them. This CDR3 is built from 12 residues. Germline CDR1 LGHDT, CDR2 YNNKEL (reference sequence). CDR3: CASSQEWHTQYF. The CDR3 nucleotides are TGTGCCAGCAGCCAAGAGTGGCATACGCAGTATTTT.

The rearrangement uses TRBV5-1 and TRBJ1-6; 8 bases fit TRBD1. V lost 3 bases, J lost 7 bases, and 3 bases stayed unmatched. The CDR3 totals 14 residues. Germline values: CDR1 SGHRS, CDR2 YFSETQ. CDR3 DNA sequence: TGCGCCAGCAGCTCGGACAGGGAGAATTCACCCCTCCACTTT. Residues: CASSSDRENSPLHF. The full variable domain, its missing parts supplied by reference TRBV5-1 and TRBJ1-6, is KAGVTQTPRYLIKTRGQQVTLSCSPISGHRSVSWYQQTPGQGLQFLFEYFSETQRNKGNFPGRFSGRQFSNSRSEMNVSTLELGDSALYLCASSSDRENSPLHFGNGTRLTVT.